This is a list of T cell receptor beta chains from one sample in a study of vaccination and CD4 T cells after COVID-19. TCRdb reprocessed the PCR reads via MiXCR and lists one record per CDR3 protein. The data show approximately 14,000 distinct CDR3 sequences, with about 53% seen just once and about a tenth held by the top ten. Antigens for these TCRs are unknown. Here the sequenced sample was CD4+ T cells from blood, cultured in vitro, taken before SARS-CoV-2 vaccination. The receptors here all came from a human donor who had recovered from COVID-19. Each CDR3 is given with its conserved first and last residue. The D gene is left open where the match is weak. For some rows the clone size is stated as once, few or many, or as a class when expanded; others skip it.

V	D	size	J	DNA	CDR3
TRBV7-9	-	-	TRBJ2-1	TGTGCCAGCAGCCTAACAGGGCAAGCTTACAATGAGCAGTTCTTC	CASSLTGQAYNEQFF
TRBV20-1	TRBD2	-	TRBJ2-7	TGCAGTGCTATAATTAGCGGGGGCTCCTACGAGCAGTACTTC	CSAIISGGSYEQYF
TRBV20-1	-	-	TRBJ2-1	TGCAGTGCTTTCGGGGGAGGGGGATATCGGATACACAATGAGCAGTTCTTC	CSAFGGGGYRIHNEQFF
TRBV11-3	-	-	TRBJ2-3	TGTGCCAGCAGCCAAGCCTCTAGCACAGATACGCAGTATTTT	CASSQASSTDTQYF
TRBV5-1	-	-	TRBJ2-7	TGCGCCAGCAGCTTGGTCCCGGAAGACTCCTACGAGCAGTACTTC	CASSLVPEDSYEQYF
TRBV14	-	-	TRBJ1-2	TGTGCCAGCAGCCAAGGGTCAGGGATCCTGAACTATGGCTACACCTTC	CASSQGSGILNYGYTF
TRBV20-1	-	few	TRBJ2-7	TGCAGTATACCCCACGCTCTGTCCTACGAGCAGTACTTC	CSIPHALSYEQYF
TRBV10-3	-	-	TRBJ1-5	TGTGCCGCGGGGGGGGGCAATCAGCCCCAGCATTTT	CAAGGGNQPQHF
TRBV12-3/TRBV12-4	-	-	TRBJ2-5	TGTGCCAGCAGTCCCACAGGACCCCAGTACTTC	CASSPTGPQYF
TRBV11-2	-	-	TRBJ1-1	TGTGCCAGCAGCTTAGGACAGCGATTGAACACTGAAGCTTTCTTT	CASSLGQRLNTEAFF
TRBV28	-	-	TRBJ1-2	TGTGCCAGCAGCCAAACCCGAGGCTATGGCTACACCTTC	CASSQTRGYGYTF
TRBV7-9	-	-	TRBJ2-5	TGTGCCAGCGTCTGGCTAGCGAATCTGGAGACCCAGTACTTC	CASVWLANLETQYF
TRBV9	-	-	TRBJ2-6	TGTGCCAGCAGCGTAGCAGGGATGGGGGCCAACGTCCTGACTTTC	CASSVAGMGANVLTF
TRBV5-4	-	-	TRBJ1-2	TGTGCCAGCAGCACCACCCAGGGTTTCGGCTATGGCTACACCTTC	CASSTTQGFGYGYTF
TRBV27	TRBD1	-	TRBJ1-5	TGTGCCAGCATCCTAGGGACAGCACCTCAGCCCCAGCATTTT	CASILGTAPQPQHF
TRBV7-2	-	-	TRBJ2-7	TGTGCCAGCAGCTCAGGGAGCGGCTACGAGCAGTACTTC	CASSSGSGYEQYF
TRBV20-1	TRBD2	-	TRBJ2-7	TGCAGTGCTGGGACTAGCGGCTCCTACGAGCAGTACTTC	CSAGTSGSYEQYF
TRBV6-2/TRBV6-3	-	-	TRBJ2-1	TGTGCCAGCAGTTATGACAACGAGCAGTTCTTC	CASSYDNEQFF
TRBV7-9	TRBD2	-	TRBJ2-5	TGTGCCAGCAGCTTAGTCTGGGCTAGCGGGAGTCTCGAGACCCAGTACTTC	CASSLVWASGSLETQYF
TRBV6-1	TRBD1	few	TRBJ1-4	TGTGCCAGCAGTCCCGGGACAGGGTTTGAAAAACTGTTTTTT	CASSPGTGFEKLFF
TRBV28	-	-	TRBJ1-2	TGTGCCAGCAGAAAGGGTGCCCCCCTCTATGGCTACACCTTC	CASRKGAPLYGYTF
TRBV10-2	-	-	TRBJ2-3	TGCGCCAGCAGACACACAGATACGCAGTATTTT	CASRHTDTQYF
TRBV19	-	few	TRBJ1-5	TGTGCCAGTAGTCATGGGGCAAAAGCAAATCAGCCCCAGCATTTT	CASSHGAKANQPQHF
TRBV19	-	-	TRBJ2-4	TGTGCCAGTAGTATTAGTCGAAGAGGGATTCAGTACTTC	CASSISRRGIQYF
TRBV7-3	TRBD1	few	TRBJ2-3	TGTGCCAGCAGCCTGGGACAGGGCTTAGATACGCAGTATTTT	CASSLGQGLDTQYF
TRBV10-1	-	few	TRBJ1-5	TGCGCCAGCAGAGCTAGAGAGGGGAATCAGCCCCAGCATTTT	CASRAREGNQPQHF
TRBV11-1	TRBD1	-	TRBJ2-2	TGTGCCAGCATGCACAGGGGACCCGGGGAGCTGTTTTTT	CASMHRGPGELFF